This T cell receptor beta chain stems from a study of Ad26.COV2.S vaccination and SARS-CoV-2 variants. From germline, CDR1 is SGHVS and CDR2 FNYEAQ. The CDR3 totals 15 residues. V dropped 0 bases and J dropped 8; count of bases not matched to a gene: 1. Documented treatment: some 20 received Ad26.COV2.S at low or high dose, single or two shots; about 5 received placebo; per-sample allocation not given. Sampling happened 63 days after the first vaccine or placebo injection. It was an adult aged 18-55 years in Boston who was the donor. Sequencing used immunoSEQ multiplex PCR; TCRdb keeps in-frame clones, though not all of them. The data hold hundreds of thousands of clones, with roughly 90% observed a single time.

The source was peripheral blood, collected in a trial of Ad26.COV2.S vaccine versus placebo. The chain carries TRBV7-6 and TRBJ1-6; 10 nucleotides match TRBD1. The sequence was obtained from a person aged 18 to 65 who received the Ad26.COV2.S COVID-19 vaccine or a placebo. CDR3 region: CASSLAGTGDSPLHF. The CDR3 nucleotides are TGTGCCAGCAGCTTAGCAGGGACAGGGGATTCACCCCTCCACTTT.